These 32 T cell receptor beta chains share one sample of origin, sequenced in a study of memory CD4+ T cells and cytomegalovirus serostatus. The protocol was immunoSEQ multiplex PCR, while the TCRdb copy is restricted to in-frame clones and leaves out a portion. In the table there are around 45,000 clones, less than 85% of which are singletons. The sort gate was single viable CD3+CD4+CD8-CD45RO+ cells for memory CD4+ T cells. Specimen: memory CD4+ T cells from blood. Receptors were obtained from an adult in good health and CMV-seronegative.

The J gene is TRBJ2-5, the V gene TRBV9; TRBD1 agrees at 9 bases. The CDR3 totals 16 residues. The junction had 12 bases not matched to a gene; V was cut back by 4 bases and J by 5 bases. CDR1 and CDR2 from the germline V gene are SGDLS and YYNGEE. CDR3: CASSPRPGQGGETQYF. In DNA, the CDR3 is TGTGCCAGCAGCCCCCGACCGGGACAGGGTGGGGAGACCCAGTACTTC.

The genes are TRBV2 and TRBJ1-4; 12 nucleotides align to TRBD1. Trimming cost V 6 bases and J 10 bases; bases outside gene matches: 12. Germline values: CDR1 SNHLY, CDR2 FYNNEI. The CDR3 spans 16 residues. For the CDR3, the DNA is TGTGCCAGCAGAGGGACAGGGGGCGCGGGGGGCGGAAAACTGTTTTTT. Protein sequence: CASRGTGGAGGGKLFF.

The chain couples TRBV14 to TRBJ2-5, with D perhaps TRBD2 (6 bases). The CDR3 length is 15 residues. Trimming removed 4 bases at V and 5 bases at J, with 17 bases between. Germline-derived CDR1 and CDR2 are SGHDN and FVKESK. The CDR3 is CASSPNLGGFETQYF. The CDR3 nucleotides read TGTGCCAGCAGCCCGAATCTGGGGGGATTTGAGACCCAGTACTTC.

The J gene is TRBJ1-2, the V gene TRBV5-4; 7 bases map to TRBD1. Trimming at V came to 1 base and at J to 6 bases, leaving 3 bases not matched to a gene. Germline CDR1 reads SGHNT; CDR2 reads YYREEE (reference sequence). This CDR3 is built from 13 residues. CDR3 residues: CASSLRGQDGYTF. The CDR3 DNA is TGTGCCAGCAGCTTGAGGGGGCAGGATGGCTACACCTTC. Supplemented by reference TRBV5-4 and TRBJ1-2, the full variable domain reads ETGVTQSPTHLIKTRGQQVTLRCSSQSGHNTVSWYQQALGQGPQFIFQYYREEENGRGNFPPRFSGLQFPNYSSELNVNALELDDSALYLCASSLRGQDGYTFGSGTRLTVV.

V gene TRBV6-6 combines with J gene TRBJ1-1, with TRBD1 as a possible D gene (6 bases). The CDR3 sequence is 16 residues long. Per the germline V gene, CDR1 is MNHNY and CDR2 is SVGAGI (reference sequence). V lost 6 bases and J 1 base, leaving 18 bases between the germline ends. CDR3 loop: CASRDPLWTANTEAFF. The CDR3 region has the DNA TGTGCCAGCAGGGACCCTCTGTGGACAGCGAACACTGAAGCTTTCTTT.

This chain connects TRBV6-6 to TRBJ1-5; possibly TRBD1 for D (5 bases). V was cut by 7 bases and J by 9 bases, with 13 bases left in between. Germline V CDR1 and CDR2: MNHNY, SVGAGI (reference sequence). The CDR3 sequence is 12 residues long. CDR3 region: CASTGTPGPQHF. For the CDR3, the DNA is TGTGCCAGCACCGGGACCCCAGGGCCCCAGCATTTT.

This CDR3 is CASSQGGDGRNTIYF. The CDR3 DNA sequence: TGTGCCAGCAGCCAAGGTGGGGACGGACGCAACACCATATATTTT. The chain uses TRBV4-2 and TRBJ1-3, with D possibly matching TRBD1 (5 bases). Trimming took 1 base from V and 7 from J, leaving 14 bases between them. Germline assignment: CDR1 LGHNA and CDR2 YNFKEQ. The CDR3 is 15 amino acids.

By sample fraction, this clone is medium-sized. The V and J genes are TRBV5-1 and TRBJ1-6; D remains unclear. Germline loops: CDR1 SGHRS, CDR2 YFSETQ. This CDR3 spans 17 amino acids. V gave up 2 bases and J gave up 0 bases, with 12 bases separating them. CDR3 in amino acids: CASSFGSPYSYNSPLHF. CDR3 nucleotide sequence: TGCGCCAGCAGCTTTGGGAGCCCATACTCCTATAATTCACCCCTCCACTTT.

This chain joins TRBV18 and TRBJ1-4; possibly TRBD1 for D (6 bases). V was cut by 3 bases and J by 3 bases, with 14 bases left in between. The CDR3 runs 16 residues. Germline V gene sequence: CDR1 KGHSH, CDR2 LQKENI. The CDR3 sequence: CASSPNVAGANEKLFF. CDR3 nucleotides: TGTGCCAGCTCACCGAATGTGGCAGGGGCTAATGAAAAACTGTTTTTT.

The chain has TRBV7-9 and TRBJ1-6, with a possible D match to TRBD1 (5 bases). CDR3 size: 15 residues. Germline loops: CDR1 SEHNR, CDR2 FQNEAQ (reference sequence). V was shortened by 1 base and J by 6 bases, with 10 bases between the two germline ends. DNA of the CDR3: TGTGCCAGCAGCTTAGTTGGGGCCTCTAATTCACCCCTCCACTTT. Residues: CASSLVGASNSPLHF.

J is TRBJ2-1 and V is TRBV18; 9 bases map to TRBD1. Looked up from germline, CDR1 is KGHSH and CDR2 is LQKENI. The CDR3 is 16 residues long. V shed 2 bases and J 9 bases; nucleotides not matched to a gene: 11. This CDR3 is CASSPLQGAYYGEQFF. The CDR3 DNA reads TGTGCCAGCTCACCATTACAGGGGGCTTATTACGGTGAGCAGTTCTTC.

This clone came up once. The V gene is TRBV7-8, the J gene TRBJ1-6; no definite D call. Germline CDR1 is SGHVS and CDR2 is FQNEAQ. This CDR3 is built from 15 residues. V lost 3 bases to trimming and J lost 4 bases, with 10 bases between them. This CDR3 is CASSFETGYNSPLHF. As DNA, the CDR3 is TGTGCCAGCAGCTTCGAAACGGGTTATAATTCACCCCTCCACTTT.

The CDR3 spells CASSESGTRQPQHF. Here the CDR3 DNA reads TGTGCCAGCAGTGAATCCGGGACTAGGCAGCCCCAGCATTTT. The chain links TRBV6-5 to TRBJ1-5; TRBD1 might be the D (5 bases). The CDR3 extends over 14 amino acids. The germline CDR1 and CDR2 sequences are MNHEY and SVGAGI. Trimming pared 5 bases from V and 7 bases from J, leaving 15 bases between.

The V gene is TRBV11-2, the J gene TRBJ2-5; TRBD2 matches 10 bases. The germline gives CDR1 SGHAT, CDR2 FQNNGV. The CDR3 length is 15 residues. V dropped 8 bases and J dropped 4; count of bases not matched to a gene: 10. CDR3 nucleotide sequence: TGTGCCAGCGCTTTGTCTAGCGGGGGTGGAGAGACCCAGTACTTC. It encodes CASALSSGGGETQYF. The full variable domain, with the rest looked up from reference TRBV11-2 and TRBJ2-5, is EAGVAQSPRYKIIEKRQSVAFWCNPISGHATLYWYQQILGQGPKLLIQFQNNGVVDDSQLPKDRFSAERLKGVDSTLKIQPAKLEDSAVYLCASALSSGGGETQYFGPGTRLLVL.

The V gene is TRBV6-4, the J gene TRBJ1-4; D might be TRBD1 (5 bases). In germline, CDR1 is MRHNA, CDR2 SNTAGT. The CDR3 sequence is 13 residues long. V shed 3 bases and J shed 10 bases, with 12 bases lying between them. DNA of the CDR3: TGTGCCAGCAGTGAAAGACGGGGCGCAAAACTGTTTTTT. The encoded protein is CASSERRGAKLFF.

The DNA for the CDR3 is TGCGCCAGTTCATCTACCGGGACTAGCGGGGGGGCCAAAAACATTCAGTACTTC. Translation gives CASSSTGTSGGAKNIQYF. This chain uses TRBV4-1 with TRBJ2-4, with 15 bases that match TRBD2. This CDR3 has 18 amino acids. Losses at the gene ends were 9 bases for V and 1 base for J; bases not matched to a gene: 10. Germline V gives CDR1 MGHRA, CDR2 YSYEKL.

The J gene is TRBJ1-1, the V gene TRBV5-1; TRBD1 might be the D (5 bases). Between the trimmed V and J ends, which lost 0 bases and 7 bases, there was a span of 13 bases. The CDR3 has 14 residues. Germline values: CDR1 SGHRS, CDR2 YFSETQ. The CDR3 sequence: CASSLEAGRDEAFF. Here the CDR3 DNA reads TGCGCCAGCAGCTTGGAGGCAGGGCGGGATGAAGCTTTCTTT. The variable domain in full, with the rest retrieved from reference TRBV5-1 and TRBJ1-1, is KAGVTQTPRYLIKTRGQQVTLSCSPISGHRSVSWYQQTPGQGLQFLFEYFSETQRNKGNFPGRFSGRQFSNSRSEMNVSTLELGDSALYLCASSLEAGRDEAFFGQGTRLTVV.

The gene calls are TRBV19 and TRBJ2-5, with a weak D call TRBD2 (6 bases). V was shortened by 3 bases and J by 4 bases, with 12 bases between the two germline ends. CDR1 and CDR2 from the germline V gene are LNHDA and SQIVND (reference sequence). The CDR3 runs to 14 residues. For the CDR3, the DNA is TGTGCCAGTAGTATTGGAGGGATGGGAGAGACCCAGTACTTC. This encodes CASSIGGMGETQYF.

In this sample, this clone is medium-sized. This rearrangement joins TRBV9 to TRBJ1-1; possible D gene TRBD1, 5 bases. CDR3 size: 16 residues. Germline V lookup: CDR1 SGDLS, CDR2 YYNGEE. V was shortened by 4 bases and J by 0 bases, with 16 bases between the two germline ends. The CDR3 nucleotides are TGTGCCAGCAGCTCGCGGGACGATCTCATGAACACTGAAGCTTTCTTT. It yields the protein CASSSRDDLMNTEAFF.

The CDR3 sequence: CASTEPGVGNGYTF. The CDR3 region has the DNA TGCGCCAGCACCGAACCAGGGGTGGGAAATGGCTACACCTTC. The V call is TRBV5-1, the J call TRBJ1-2; D is perhaps TRBD1 (6 bases). Germline CDR1 is SGHRS and CDR2 is YFSETQ. V was pared by 6 bases and J by 6 bases, with 18 bases between. The CDR3 is made up of 14 amino acids.

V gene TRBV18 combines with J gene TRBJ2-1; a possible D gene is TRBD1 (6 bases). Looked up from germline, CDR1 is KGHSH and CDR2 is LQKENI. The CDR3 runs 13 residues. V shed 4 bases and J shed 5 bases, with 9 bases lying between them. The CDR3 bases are TGTGCCAGCTCACGGGGGCTAGACAATGAGCAGTTCTTC. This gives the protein CASSRGLDNEQFF. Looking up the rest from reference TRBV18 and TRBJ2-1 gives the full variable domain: NAGVMQNPRHLVRRRGQEARLRCSPMKGHSHVYWYRQLPEEGLKFMVYLQKENIIDESGMPKERFSAEFPKEGPSILRIQQVVRGDSAAYFCASSRGLDNEQFFGPGTRLTVL.

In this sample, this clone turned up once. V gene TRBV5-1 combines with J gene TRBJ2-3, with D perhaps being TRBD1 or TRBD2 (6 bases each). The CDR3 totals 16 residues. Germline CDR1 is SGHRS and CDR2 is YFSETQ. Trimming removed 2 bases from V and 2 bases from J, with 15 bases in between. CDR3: CASSFGGGLPTDTQYF. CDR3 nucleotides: TGCGCCAGCAGCTTCGGAGGGGGACTTCCCACAGATACGCAGTATTTT.

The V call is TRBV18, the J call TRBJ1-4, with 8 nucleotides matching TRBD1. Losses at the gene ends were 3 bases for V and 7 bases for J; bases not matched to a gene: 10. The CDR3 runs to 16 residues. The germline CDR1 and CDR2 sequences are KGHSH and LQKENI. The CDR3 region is CASSPFQGAEGEKLFF. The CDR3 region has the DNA TGTGCCAGCTCACCGTTCCAGGGGGCAGAGGGTGAAAAACTGTTTTTT.

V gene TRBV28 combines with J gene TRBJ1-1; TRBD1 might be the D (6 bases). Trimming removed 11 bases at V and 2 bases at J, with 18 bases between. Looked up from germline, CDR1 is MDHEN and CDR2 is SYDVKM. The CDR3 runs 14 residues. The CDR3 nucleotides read TGTGCCGGGTCAGGGACACCGAGAAACACTGAAGCTTTCTTT. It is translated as CAGSGTPRNTEAFF. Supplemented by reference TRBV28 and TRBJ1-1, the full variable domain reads DVKVTQSSRYLVKRTGEKVFLECVQDMDHENMFWYRQDPGLGLRLIYFSYDVKMKEKGDIPEGYSVSREKKERFSLILESASTNQTSMYLCAGSGTPRNTEAFFGQGTRLTVV.

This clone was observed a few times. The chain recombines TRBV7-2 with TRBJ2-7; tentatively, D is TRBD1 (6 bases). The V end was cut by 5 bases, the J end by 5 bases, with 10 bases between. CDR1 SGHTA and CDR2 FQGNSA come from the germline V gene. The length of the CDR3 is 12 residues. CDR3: CASSIQGHEQYF. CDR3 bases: TGTGCCAGCAGCATACAGGGTCACGAGCAGTACTTC.

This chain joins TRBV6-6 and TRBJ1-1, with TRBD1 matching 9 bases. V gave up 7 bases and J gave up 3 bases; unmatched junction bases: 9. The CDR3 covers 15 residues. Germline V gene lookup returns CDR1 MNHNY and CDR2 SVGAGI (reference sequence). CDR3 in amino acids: CASKPPGTGYTEAFF. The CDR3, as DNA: TGTGCCAGCAAGCCGCCCGGGACAGGGTACACTGAAGCTTTCTTT.

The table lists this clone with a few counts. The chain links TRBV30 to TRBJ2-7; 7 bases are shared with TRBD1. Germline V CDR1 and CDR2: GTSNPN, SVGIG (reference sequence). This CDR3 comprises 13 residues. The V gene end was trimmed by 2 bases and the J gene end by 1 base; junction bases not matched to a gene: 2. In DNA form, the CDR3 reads TGTGCCTGGAGTTGGGGACAGTCCTACGAGCAGTACTTC. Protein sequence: CAWSWGQSYEQYF.

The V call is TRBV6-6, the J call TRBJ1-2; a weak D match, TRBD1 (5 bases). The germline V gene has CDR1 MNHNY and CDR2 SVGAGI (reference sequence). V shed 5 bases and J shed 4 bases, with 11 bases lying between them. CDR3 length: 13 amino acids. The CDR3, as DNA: TGTGCCAGCAGTGGGACCGAGCGCTATGGCTACACCTTC. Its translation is CASSGTERYGYTF.

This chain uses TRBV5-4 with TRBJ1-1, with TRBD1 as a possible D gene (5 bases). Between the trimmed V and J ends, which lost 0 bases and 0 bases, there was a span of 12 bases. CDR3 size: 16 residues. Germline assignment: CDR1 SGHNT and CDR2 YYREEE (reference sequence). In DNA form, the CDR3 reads TGTGCCAGCAGCTTGGGGGGGACTTATCTGAACACTGAAGCTTTCTTT. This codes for CASSLGGTYLNTEAFF. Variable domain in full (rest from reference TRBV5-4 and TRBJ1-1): ETGVTQSPTHLIKTRGQQVTLRCSSQSGHNTVSWYQQALGQGPQFIFQYYREEENGRGNFPPRFSGLQFPNYSSELNVNALELDDSALYLCASSLGGTYLNTEAFFGQGTRLTVV.

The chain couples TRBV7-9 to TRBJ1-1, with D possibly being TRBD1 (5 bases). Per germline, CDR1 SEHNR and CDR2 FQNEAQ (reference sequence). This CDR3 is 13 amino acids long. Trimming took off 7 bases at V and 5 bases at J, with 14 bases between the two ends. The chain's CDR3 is CASTPGGGTEAFF. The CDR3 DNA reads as TGTGCCAGCACCCCCGGGGGGGGGACTGAAGCTTTCTTT.

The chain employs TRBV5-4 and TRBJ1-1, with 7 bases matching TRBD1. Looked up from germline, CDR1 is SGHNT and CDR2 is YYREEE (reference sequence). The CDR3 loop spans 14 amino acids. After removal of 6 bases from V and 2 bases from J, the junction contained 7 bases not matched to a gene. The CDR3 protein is CASTNRDRNTEAFF. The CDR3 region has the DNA TGTGCCAGCACAAATCGGGACAGAAACACTGAAGCTTTCTTT.

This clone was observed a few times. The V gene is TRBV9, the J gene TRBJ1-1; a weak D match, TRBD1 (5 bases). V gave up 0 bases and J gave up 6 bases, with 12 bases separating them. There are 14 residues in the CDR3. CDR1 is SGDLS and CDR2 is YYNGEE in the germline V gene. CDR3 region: CASSVVLGGAEAFF. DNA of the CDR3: TGTGCCAGCAGCGTAGTTTTGGGGGGAGCTGAAGCTTTCTTT.